The entry below gives a single T cell receptor (beta chain) sequence along with its context. It lacks a known antigen. The sample holds no much larger clone one base away, and base qualities are not on file. CDR1 and CDR2 are read off the germline V gene (reference sequence) as LNHDA and SQIVND. The CDR3 contains 14 residues, cysteine and phenylalanine counted. The DNA shown is the 42-base CDR3, in frame from base 1. The germline ends are 7 bases apart after V is trimmed by 2 bases and J by 2 bases. This entry belongs to a study of T cells in narcolepsy (dated by TCRdb to 2017 to 2018). In the study overall: Patients with narcolepsy type 1 or type 2 (NT1, NT2) and healthy control donors were enrolled in the study. The study sought autoreactive T cells targeting hypocretin neuron self-antigens (hypocretin, TRIB2) in narcolepsy patients, using TCR Vbeta sequencing to track clonotypes in blood and CSF. Broader findings and caveats from the paper: HCRT-specific and TRIB2-specific autoreactive clonotypes were highlighted in plots that compared CD4+ T cell clonotypes in CSF versus blood from the same patient. According to the report, autoreactive clonotypes were detected serially in the blood of the same patients and of different patients, but not in healthy controls. Patients and controls had comparable numbers of sequenced blood memory CD4+ clonotypes, averaging about 39,000 and 35,000, respectively. Certain blood memory CD4+ repertoires from patients and controls had no sequences that matched autoreactive T cell clones.

Preparation of the library involved the immunoSEQ multiplex PCR assay. The table was pulled from immuneACCESS by TCRdb, which kept in-frame rearrangements only. Such tables lose some clones; where checked, under half of the loss comes from unresolved V genes, and the rest has no known cause. In all, the sample holds 30,000 to 40,000 clones, and roughly 86% of those were seen once. About 2.5% of the sample is in the top ten clones. For TCR Vbeta sequencing, memory CD4+ T cells were sorted ex vivo from the peripheral blood of both healthy controls and narcolepsy patients. The sample consisted of memory (CD45RA-) CD4+ T cells from blood. The label giving this sample's cell subset or site can be read as: memory T cells sorted ex vivo from peripheral blood. The rearranged segments are TRBV19 and TRBJ1-5; the D gene remains uncertain. The TCR sequence derives from a human donor in good health. The CDR3 reads CASSISSRNQPQHF. In nucleotide form, the sequence is TGTGCCAGTAGTATAAGCAGCCGCAATCAGCCCCAGCATTTT.